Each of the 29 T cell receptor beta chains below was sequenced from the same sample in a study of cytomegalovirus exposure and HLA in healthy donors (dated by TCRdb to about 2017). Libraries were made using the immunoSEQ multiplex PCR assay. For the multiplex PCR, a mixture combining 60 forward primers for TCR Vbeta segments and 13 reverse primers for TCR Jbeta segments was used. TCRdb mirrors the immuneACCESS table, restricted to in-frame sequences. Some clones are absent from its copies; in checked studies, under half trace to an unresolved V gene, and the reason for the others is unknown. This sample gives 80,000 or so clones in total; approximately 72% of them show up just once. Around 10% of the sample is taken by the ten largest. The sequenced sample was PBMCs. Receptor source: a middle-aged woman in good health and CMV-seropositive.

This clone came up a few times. DNA of the CDR3: TGCGCCAGCAGCTTGGGGGACGGGAGCTATGGCTACACCTTC. The encoded protein is CASSLGDGSYGYTF. The chain joins TRBV5-1 to TRBJ1-2; weak D call: TRBD1 (5 bases). Trimming shortened V by 0 bases and J by 4 bases, and 10 bases separated the two germline ends. CDR1 and CDR2 from the germline V gene are SGHRS and YFSETQ. The CDR3 covers 14 residues.

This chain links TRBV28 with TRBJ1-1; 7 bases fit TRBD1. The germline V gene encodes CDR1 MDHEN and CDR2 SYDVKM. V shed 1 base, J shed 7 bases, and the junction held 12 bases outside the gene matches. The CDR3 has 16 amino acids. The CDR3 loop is CASSLSPQGGLDEAFF. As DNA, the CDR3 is TGTGCCAGCAGTTTATCCCCCCAAGGGGGCTTAGATGAAGCTTTCTTT.

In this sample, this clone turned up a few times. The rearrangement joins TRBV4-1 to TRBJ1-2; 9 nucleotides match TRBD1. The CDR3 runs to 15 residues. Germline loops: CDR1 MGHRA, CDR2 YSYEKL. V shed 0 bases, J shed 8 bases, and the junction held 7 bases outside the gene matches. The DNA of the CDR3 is TGCGCCAGCAGCCAAGAGTGGGGACAGGGACGGGGCTACACCTTC. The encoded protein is CASSQEWGQGRGYTF.

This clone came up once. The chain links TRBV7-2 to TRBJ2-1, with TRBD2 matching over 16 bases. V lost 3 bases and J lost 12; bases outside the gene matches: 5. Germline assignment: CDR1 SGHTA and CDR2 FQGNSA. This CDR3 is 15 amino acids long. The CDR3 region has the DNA TGTGCCAGCAGCTTTCCCGGGACTAGCGGGGGGGGGCAGTTCTTC. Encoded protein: CASSFPGTSGGGQFF.

CDR3 residues: CASSLWNSANSPLHF. The CDR3 bases are TGTGCCAGCAGTTTATGGAACAGTGCTAATTCACCCCTCCACTTT. The chain recombines TRBV28 with TRBJ1-6; no definite D call. The ends were cut back, 0 bases at V and 6 bases at J, with 9 bases in the middle. This CDR3 is built from 15 residues. Germline CDR1 is MDHEN and CDR2 is SYDVKM.

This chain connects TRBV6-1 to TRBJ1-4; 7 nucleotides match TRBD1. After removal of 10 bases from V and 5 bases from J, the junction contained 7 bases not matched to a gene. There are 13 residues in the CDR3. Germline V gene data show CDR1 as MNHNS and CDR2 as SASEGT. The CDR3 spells CATNRDSNEKLFF. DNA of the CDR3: TGTGCCACCAACCGGGACAGCAATGAAAAACTGTTTTTT.

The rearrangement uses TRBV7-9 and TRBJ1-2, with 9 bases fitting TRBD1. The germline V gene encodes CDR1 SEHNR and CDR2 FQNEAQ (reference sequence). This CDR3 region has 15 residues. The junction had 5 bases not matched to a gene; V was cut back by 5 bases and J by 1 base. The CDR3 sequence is CASSSDRGSNYGYTF. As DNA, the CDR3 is TGTGCCAGCAGCAGTGACAGGGGGAGTAACTATGGCTACACCTTC.

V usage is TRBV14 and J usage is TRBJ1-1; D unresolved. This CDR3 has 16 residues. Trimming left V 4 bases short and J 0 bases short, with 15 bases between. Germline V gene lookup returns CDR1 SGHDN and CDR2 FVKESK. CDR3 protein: CASSRGSPHMNTEAFF. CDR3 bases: TGTGCCAGCAGCCGCGGAAGTCCCCACATGAACACTGAAGCTTTCTTT.

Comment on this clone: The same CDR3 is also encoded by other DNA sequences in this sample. The CDR3 here is CAWSVGSGNTIYF. The CDR3 DNA reads TGTGCCTGGAGTGTAGGCAGCGGTAACACCATATATTTT. The chain joins TRBV30 to TRBJ1-3; the D is unclear. The germline gives CDR1 GTSNPN, CDR2 SVGIG (reference sequence). The CDR3 runs 13 residues. V was cut by 0 bases and J by 7 bases, with 10 bases left in between.

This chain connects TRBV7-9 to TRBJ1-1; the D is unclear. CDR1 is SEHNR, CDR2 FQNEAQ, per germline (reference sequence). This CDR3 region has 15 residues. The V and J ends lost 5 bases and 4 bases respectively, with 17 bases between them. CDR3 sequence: CASSRPGYTGTEAFF. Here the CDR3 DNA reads TGTGCCAGCAGCAGGCCGGGATATACGGGCACTGAAGCTTTCTTT.

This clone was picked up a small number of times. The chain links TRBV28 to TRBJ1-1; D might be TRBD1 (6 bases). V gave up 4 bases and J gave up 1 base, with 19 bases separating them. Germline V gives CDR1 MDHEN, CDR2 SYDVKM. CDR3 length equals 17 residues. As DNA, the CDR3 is TGTGCCAGCAGTTCAATCCTACAGGGAAGGGGGAACACTGAAGCTTTCTTT. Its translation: CASSSILQGRGNTEAFF.

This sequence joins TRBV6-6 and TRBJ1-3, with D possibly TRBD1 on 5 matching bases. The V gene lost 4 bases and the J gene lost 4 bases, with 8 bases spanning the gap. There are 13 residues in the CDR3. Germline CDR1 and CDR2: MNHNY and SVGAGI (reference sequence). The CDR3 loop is CASSSGPGNTIYF. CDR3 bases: TGTGCCAGCAGTTCAGGGCCAGGAAACACCATATATTTT.

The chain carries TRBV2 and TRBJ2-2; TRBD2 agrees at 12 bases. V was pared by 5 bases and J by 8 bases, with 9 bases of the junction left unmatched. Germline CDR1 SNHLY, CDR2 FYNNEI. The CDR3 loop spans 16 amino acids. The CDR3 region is CASSFLAGGPGGELFF. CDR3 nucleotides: TGTGCCAGCAGTTTCCTAGCGGGAGGGCCAGGAGGGGAGCTGTTTTTT.

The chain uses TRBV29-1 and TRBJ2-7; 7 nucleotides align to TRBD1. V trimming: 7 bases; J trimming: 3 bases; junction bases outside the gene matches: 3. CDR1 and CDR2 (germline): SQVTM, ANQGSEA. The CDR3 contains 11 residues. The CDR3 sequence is CSGGTDYEQYF. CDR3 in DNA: TGCAGCGGTGGGACAGACTACGAGCAGTACTTC.

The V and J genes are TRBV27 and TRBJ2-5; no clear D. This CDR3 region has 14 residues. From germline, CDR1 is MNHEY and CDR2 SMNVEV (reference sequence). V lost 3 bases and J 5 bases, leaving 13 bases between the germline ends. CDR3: CASSFLGMEETQYF. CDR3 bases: TGTGCCAGCAGTTTCTTGGGTATGGAGGAGACCCAGTACTTC.

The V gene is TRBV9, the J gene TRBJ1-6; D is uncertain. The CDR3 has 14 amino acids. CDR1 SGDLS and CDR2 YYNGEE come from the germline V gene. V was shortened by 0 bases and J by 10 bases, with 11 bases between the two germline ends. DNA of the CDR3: TGTGCCAGCAGCGTAGGGATGTCGGGATCACCCCTCCACTTT. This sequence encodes CASSVGMSGSPLHF. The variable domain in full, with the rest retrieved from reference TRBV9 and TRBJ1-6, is DSGVTQTPKHLITATGQRVTLRCSPRSGDLSVYWYQQSLDQGLQFLIQYYNGEERAKGNILERFSAQQFPDLHSELNLSSLELGDSALYFCASSVGMSGSPLHFGNGTRLTVT.

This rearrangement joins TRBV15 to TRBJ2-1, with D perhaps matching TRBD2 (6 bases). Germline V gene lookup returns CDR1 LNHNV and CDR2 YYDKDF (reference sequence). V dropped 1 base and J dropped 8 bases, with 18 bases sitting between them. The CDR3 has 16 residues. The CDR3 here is CATSRGSSGPGDEQFF. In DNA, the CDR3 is TGTGCCACCAGCAGAGGATCAAGCGGGCCGGGCGATGAGCAGTTCTTC.

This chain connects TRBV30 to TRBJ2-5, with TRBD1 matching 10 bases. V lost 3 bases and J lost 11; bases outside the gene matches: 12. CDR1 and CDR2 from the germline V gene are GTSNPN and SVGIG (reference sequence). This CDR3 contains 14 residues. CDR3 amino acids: CAWSDRGRVTEQYF. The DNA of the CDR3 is TGTGCCTGGAGCGACAGGGGGCGCGTTACTGAGCAGTACTTC.

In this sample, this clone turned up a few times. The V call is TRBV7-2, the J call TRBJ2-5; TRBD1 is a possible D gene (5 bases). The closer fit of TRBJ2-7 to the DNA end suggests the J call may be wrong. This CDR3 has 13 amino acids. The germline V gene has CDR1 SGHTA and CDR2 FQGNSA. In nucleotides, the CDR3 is TGTGCCAGCAGCTTTCAGGGTTCGAACGAGCAGTACTTC. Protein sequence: CASSFQGSNEQYF.

CDR3 coding DNA: TGTGCCAGCAGCTTGGTTCCCCCTAACTTGAATGAAAAACTGTTTTTT. Residues: CASSLVPPNLNEKLFF. V and J are TRBV5-5 and TRBJ1-4; D is unresolved. Germline values: CDR1 SGHKS, CDR2 YYEKEE (reference sequence). V lost 0 bases to trimming and J lost 5 bases, with 14 bases between them. This CDR3 is built from 16 residues.

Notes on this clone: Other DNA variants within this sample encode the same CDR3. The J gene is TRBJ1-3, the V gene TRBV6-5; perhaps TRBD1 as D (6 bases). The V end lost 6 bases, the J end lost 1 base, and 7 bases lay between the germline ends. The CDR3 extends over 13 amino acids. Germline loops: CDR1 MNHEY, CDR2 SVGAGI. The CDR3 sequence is CASRGQSGNTIYF. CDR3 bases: TGTGCCAGCAGAGGACAGTCTGGAAACACCATATATTTT.

The CDR3 here is CASSFLEVPPYEQYF. The CDR3 DNA follows: TGTGCCAGCAGTTTTTTGGAGGTTCCCCCCTACGAGCAGTACTTC. The V call is TRBV27, the J call TRBJ2-7; D perhaps matches TRBD2 (5 bases). V lost 3 bases and J lost 2, with 14 bases in between. Germline V lookup: CDR1 MNHEY, CDR2 SMNVEV (reference sequence). The CDR3 is 15 residues long.

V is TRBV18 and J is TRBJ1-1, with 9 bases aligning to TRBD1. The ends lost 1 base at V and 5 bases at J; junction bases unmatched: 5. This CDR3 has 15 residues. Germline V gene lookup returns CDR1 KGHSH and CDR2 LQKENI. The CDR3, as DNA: TGTGCCAGCTCACCACAGGGACAGGGAGAGACTGAAGCTTTCTTT. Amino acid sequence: CASSPQGQGETEAFF.

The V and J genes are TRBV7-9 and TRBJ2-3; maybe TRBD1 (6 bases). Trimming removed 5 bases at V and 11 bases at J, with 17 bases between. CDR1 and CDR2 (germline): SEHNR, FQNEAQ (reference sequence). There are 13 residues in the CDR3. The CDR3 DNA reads TGTGCCAGCAGCGCCCAACCGGACAGACTGCAGTATTTT. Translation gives CASSAQPDRLQYF.

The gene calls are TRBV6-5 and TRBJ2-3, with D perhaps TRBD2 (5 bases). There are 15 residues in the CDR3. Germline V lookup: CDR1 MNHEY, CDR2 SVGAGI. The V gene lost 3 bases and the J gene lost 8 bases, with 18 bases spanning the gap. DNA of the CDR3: TGTGCCAGCAGTTATTGGGCAGCGGTAGGTGGTACGCAGTATTTT. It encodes CASSYWAAVGGTQYF.

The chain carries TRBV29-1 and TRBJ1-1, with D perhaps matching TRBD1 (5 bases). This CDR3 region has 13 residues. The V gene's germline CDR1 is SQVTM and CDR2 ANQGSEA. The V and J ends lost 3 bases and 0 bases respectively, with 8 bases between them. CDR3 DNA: TGCAGCGTTGAGGCGGGGCTGAACACTGAAGCTTTCTTT. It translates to CSVEAGLNTEAFF.

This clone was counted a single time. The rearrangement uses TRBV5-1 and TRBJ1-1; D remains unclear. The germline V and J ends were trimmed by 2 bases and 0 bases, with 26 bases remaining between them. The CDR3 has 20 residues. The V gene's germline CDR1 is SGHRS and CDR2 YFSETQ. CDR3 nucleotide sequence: TGCGCCAGCAGCTTTGTCGACAAACTGGACTTCTTTAACATGAACACTGAAGCTTTCTTT. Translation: CASSFVDKLDFFNMNTEAFF.

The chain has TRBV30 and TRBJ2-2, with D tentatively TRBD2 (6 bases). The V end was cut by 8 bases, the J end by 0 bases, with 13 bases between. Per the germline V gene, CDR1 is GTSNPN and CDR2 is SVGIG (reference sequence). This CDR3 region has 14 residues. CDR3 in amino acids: CAGSGLTNTGELFF. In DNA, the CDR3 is TGTGCCGGAAGCGGGCTCACGAACACCGGGGAGCTGTTTTTT.

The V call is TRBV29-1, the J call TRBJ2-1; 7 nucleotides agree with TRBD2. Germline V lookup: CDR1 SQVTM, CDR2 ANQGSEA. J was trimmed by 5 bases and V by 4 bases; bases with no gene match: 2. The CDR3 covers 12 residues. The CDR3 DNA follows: TGCAGCGTTGGGGGACTAAACAATGAGCAGTTCTTC. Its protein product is CSVGGLNNEQFF.